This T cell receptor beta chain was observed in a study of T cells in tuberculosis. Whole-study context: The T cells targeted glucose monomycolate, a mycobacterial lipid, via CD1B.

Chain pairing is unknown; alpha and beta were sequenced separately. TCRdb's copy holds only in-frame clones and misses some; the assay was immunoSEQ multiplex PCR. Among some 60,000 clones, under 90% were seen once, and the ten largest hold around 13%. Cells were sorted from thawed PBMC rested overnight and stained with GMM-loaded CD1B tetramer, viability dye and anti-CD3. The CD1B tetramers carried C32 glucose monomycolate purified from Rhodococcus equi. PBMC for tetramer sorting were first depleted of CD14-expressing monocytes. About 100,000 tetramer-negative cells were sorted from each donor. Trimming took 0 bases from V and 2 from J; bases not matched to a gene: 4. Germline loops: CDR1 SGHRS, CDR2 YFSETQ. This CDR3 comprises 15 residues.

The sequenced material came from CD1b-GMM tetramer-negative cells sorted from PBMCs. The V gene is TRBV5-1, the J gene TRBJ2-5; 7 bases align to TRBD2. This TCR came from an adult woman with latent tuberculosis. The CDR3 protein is CASSLGGSMQETQYF. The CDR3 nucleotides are TGCGCCAGCAGCTTGGGCGGGAGTATGCAAGAGACCCAGTACTTC.